Each of the 9 T cell receptor beta chains below was sequenced from the same sample in a study of T-cell reconstitution after alpha-beta-depleted transplantation in children. A TCRbeta library incorporating unique molecular identifiers was prepared. Each CDR3 protein gets one entry after TCRdb re-called the PCR reads with MiXCR. Here the sample spans some 600,000 distinct CDR3 sequences, over 10% being singletons. Material: PBMCs, mostly from graft donor cells, obtained 360 days after TCRalphabeta/CD19-depleted stem cell transplant. The receptor set was obtained from a male patient between 5 and 17 years old who had a stem cell transplant for acute myeloid leukemia, so the T cells may come from the graft donor.

This clonotype was counted ten times or more. J is TRBJ2-2 and V is TRBV7-2; D not resolved. Germline CDR1 and CDR2: SGHTA and FQGNSA. V dropped 1 base and J dropped 7 bases, with 7 bases sitting between them. This CDR3 has 13 residues. The CDR3 loop reads CASSLVSVGELFF. DNA for the CDR3: TGTGCCAGCAGCTTAGTGTCGGTCGGGGAGCTGTTTTTT.

This chain uses TRBV5-6 with TRBJ2-5; a weak D match, TRBD2 (5 bases). CDR1 is SGHDT and CDR2 is YYEEEE in the germline V gene. Trimming took 7 bases from V and 5 from J, leaving 21 bases between them. The CDR3 totals 15 residues. Written as DNA, the CDR3 is TGTGCCAGCGTCCAAAGGCCTAGCCTGGGGGAGACCCAGTACTTC. This gives the protein CASVQRPSLGETQYF.

V is TRBV18 and J is TRBJ2-7; a possible D gene is TRBD2 (5 bases). The CDR3 runs to 13 residues. The V end lost 5 bases, the J end lost 2 bases, and 10 bases lay between the germline ends. From germline, CDR1 is KGHSH and CDR2 LQKENI. DNA for the CDR3: TGTGCCAGCTCATCGACTAACGCCTACGAGCAGTACTTC. Its protein is CASSSTNAYEQYF. Filled out from reference TRBV18 and TRBJ2-7, the complete variable domain reads NAGVMQNPRHLVRRRGQEARLRCSPMKGHSHVYWYRQLPEEGLKFMVYLQKENIIDESGMPKERFSAEFPKEGPSILRIQQVVRGDSAAYFCASSSTNAYEQYFGPGTRLTVT.

The chain is built from TRBV7-2 and TRBJ1-6, with no clear D. The ends were cut back, 3 bases at V and 3 bases at J, with 9 bases in the middle. The germline CDR1 and CDR2 sequences are SGHTA and FQGNSA. The CDR3 consists of 15 residues. Here the CDR3 reads CASSFVAFYNSPLHF. CDR3 DNA: TGTGCCAGCAGCTTCGTTGCCTTCTATAATTCACCCCTCCACTTT.

This clonotype was observed at least ten times. The chain recombines TRBV4-3 with TRBJ2-2, with D possibly being TRBD1 or TRBD2 (5 bases each). With 3 bases removed from V and 4 bases from J, the gap between germline ends came to 9 bases. From germline, CDR1 is LGHNA and CDR2 YSLEER. The CDR3 is made up of 14 amino acids. CDR3 protein: CASSHTGRTGELFF. In DNA, the CDR3 is TGCGCCAGCAGCCATACGGGACGCACCGGGGAGCTGTTTTTT.

This clonotype was seen a few times. The chain is built from TRBV6-2 or TRBV6-3 and TRBJ2-1; perhaps TRBD1 as D (5 bases). The CDR3 is made up of 14 amino acids. CDR1 MNHEY and CDR2 SVGEGT come from the germline V gene. Trimming took 0 bases from V and 7 from J, leaving 10 bases between them. CDR3 DNA sequence: TGTGCCAGCAGTTACTCCATCGGACATAATGAGCAGTTCTTC. Its protein product is CASSYSIGHNEQFF.

The chain couples TRBV7-3 to TRBJ2-5; D remains ambiguous. V was cut by 5 bases and J by 7 bases, with 14 bases left in between. The CDR3 runs 13 residues. Germline V gives CDR1 SGHTA, CDR2 FQGTGA. The CDR3 protein is CASSPTPSPTQYF. The CDR3 DNA sequence: TGTGCCAGCAGCCCTACCCCCTCCCCGACCCAGTACTTC.

This clonotype has at least ten counts. V gene TRBV4-3 combines with J gene TRBJ2-2; 7 nucleotides line up with TRBD2. CDR3 length: 17 amino acids. V was clipped by 0 bases and J by 2 bases; unmatched bases: 6. Germline loops: CDR1 LGHNA, CDR2 YSLEER. The CDR3 DNA is TGCGCCAGCAGCCAAGAGGGGTTGGGACTAAACACCGGGGAGCTGTTTTTT. This encodes CASSQEGLGLNTGELFF.

The J gene is TRBJ2-5, the V gene TRBV6-5; D is perhaps TRBD2 (7 bases). The V gene's germline CDR1 is MNHEY and CDR2 SVGAGI. The CDR3 spans 14 residues. Trimming removed 4 bases at V and 5 bases at J, with 14 bases between. In DNA form, the CDR3 reads TGTGCCAGCAGTTCCCTAGGGGGGGACGAGACCCAGTACTTC. This gives the protein CASSSLGGDETQYF.